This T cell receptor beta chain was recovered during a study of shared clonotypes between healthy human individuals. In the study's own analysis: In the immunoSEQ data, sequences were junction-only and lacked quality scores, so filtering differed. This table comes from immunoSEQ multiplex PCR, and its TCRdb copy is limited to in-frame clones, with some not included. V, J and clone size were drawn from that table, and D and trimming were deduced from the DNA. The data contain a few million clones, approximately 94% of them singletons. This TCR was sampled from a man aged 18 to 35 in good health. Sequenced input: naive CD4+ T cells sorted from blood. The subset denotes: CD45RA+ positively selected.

The CDR3 bases are TGTGCCAACCAACAGGGGAACTATGGCTACACCTTC. It codes for CANQQGNYGYTF. The rearrangement uses TRBV28 and TRBJ1-2; the match to TRBD1 covers 7 bases. V shed 10 bases, J shed 2 bases, and the junction held 4 bases outside the gene matches. The germline V gene encodes CDR1 MDHEN and CDR2 SYDVKM. The CDR3 totals 12 residues.